What follows describes a single T cell receptor (beta chain). This clonotype came up a few times. This receptor's antigen is unknown. The input lacks base qualities; no much larger clone sits a single base away. These data come from a study of T-cell memory formation after mild COVID-19 (dated by TCRdb to 2020 to 2023). Context from the whole study: Most TCR sequence clusters were specific to one of the two donors. In a couple of donors, T-cell clones that expanded and contracted after mild COVID-19 were followed by sequencing TCRalpha and TCRbeta repertoires longitudinally. Two young, previously healthy adult volunteers made up the cohort, one male and one female. Overall study results and their limits: Some responding clones were detected in pre-infection memory, suggesting pre-existing cross-reactive memory T cells joined the SARS-CoV-2 response. Balanced CD4/CD8 phenotypes were observed for clones contracting from day 15 to 85, whereas a bias towards CD4+ was observed for a second wave of clones expanding from day 15 to 37. SARS-CoV-2 specificity was not confirmed for the second-wave clones peaking on day 37. The study included only a couple of mild cases, and larger cohorts that include severe cases with pre-infection samples were judged to be necessary. Contracting CD4+ clones were found mainly in CM and EM memory subsets, while CD8+ clones were enriched in EMRA.

Sequencing instrument: Illumina NovaSeq 6000. TCRalpha and TCRbeta cDNA libraries were built by 5'RACE with constant-segment primers, adding sample barcodes and unique molecular identifiers. Trizol reagent was used to extract RNA from every sample. Libraries were amplified in two PCR steps, with a second sample barcode and Illumina TruSeq adapters added in the second step. The libraries were sequenced on an Illumina NovaSeq using 2 x 150 bp paired-end reads. Per the authors' processing: Reads were demultiplexed and collapsed into UMI-guided consensus sequences with migec v1.2.7. Using mixcr v2.1.11, the UMI consensuses were aligned to TRA and TRB V and J templates and assembled into clonotypes. Expanded or contracted clonotypes were those called significant by both edgeR and NoisET, with noise models trained on biological replicates. edgeR calls used a false discovery rate-adjusted p below 0.01 and a log2 fold-change threshold of 1. PCA with hierarchical clustering of max-normalized trajectories of the 1000 most abundant clonotypes was used as exploratory dynamics analysis. Separately sequenced CD4+ and CD8+ repertoires were used to assign the CD4 or CD8 phenotype of responding clones. Through fastp at Q25 and MiXCR, TCRdb rebuilt clones from the public reads, retaining in-frame beta chains. Rows matching on CDR3 protein sequence are summarized as one entry with the most common DNA and genes. For this entry, the V and J calls and clone size follow TCRdb and not the study's own pipeline. The sample table shows more than 80,000 distinct CDR3 sequences, and around 12% are seen once. Jointly, the top ten make up around 30% of the sample.

Germline trimming amounts to 4 bases on V and 9 bases on J, with 14 as the count of junction bases outside the gene matches. The CDR3, from cysteine to phenylalanine, totals 15 residues. Only the CDR3 part of the read is kept: 45 bases, read in frame from the first base. In the germline V gene, CDR1 corresponds to SQVTM and CDR2 to ANQGSEA. Ficoll-Paque density gradient centrifugation was the method used to isolate PBMCs. Here the chain combines TRBV29-1 and TRBJ2-1, with 8 junctional bases fitting TRBD1. The receptor comes from an adult woman who had mild COVID-19 (a few samples of this study predate the infection). The sample titles of this study are shuffled in the database, so cell type and time point are left out; the donor was told from shared clones. Sequenced sample: PBMCs or a T cell subset sorted from them (not recorded which). The nucleotide sequence reads as follows: TGCAGCGTTGGTACTGGGACAGGTATTTTAACTGAGCAGTTCTTC. Protein translation: CSVGTGTGILTEQFF.